This T cell receptor (beta chain) was found in a study of blood T cells in healthy people across ages. A J-beta primer mix and a sample-barcoded 5' primer were used in a second PCR of roughly 7 to 12 cycles. TCRdb called the 5' RACE reads again in MiXCR, with one record for every CDR3 protein. The sample consists of hundreds of thousands of distinct CDR3 sequences, less than 35% of them appearing once. This clonotype has at least ten counts. The source of this sequence is a woman older than 75 in good health. Sequencing was done on a sample of blood.

The CDR3 is CAWSAGQAYEQYF. For the CDR3, the DNA is TGTGCCTGGAGCGCCGGGCAGGCCTACGAGCAGTACTTC. This sequence joins TRBV30 and TRBJ2-7, with D unresolved. Germline CDR1 is GTSNPN and CDR2 is SVGIG (reference sequence). Trimming removed 3 bases from V and 2 bases from J, with 11 bases in between. This CDR3 contains 13 residues. The full variable domain, in which reference TRBV30 and TRBJ2-7 provide the parts outside the CDR3, is SQTIHQWPATLVQPVGSPLSLECTVEGTSNPNLYWYRQAAGRGLQLLFYSVGIGQISSEVPQNLSASRPQDRQFILSSKKLLLSDSGFYLCAWSAGQAYEQYFGPGTRLTVT.